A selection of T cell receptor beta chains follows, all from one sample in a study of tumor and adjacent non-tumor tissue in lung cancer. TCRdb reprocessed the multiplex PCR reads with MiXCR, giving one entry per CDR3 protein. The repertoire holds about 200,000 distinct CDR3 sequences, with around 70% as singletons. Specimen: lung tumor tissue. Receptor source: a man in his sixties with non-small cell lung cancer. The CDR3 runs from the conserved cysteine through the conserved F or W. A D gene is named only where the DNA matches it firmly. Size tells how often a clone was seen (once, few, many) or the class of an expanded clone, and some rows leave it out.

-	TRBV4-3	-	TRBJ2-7	CASSQDRRDEQYF	TGCGCCAGCAGCCAAGATCGAAGGGACGAGCAGTACTTC
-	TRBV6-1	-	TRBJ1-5	CPSTGFGNQPRHF	TGTCCCAGCACTGGATTCGGCAATCAGCCCCGGCATTTT
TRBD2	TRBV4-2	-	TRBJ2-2	CASSRGQTGRANTGELFF	TGTGCCAGCAGCCGAGGGCAGACGGGGAGGGCGAACACCGGGGAGCTGTTTTTT
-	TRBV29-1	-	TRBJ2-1	CSGSGVIHNEQFF	TGCAGCGGCTCCGGGGTCATACACAATGAGCAGTTCTTC
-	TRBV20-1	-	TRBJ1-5	CRALAGRVNQPKHF	TGCAGAGCCCTCGCGGGTCGGGTCAATCAGCCCAAGCATTTT
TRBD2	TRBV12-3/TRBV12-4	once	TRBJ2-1	CVSRGTTPNEHFF	TGTGTCAGCCGCGGGACTACGCCCAATGAGCACTTCTTC
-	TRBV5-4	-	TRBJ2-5	CANRDMAGETQYF	TGTGCCAACAGAGACATGGCGGGGGAGACCCAGTACTTC
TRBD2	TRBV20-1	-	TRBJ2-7	CSGGSGDYEHYF	TGCAGTGGAGGTAGCGGGGACTACGAGCACTACTTC
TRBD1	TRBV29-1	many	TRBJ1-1	CSVGGGQGYTEAFF	TGCAGCGTTGGAGGGGGACAGGGGTACACTGAAGCTTTCTTT
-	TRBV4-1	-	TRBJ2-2	CARSQEGRGAGELFF	TGCGCCAGAAGCCAAGAAGGCAGAGGTGCCGGGGAGCTGTTTTTT
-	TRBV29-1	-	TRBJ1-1	CSGLGHLNTEAFF	TGCAGCGGCTTGGGACACCTGAACACTGAAGCTTTCTTT
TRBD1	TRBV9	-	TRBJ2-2	CASSEQGIPGELFF	TGTGCCAGCAGCGAACAGGGGATCCCCGGGGAGCTGTTTTTT